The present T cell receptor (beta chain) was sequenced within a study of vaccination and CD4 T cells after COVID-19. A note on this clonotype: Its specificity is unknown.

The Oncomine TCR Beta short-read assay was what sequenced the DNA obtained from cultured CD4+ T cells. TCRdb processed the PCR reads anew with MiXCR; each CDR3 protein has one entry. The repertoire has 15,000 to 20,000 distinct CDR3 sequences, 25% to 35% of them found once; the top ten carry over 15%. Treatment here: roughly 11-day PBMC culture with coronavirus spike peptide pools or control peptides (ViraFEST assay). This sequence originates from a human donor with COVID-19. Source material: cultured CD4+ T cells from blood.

Written as DNA, the CDR3 is TGTGCCAGTAGTAGGGGGGCGCGAACTGAAGCTTTCTTT. Translating gives CASSRGARTEAFF. The rearrangement joins TRBV19 to TRBJ1-1, with a tentative D call TRBD1 (6 bases). V dropped 4 bases and J dropped 5 bases, with 11 bases sitting between them. Germline loops: CDR1 LNHDA, CDR2 SQIVND (reference sequence). This CDR3 has 13 amino acids.